Below, 23 T cell receptor beta chains from the same sample are listed, as sequenced in a study of T cells in Graves' hyperthyroidism and ophthalmopathy. The TCR beta CDR3 regions underwent amplification using RNA transcripts as the source. HTBI primers drove first-round RT-PCR of the TCR CDR3. TCRdb re-analysed the multiplex PCR reads in MiXCR, keeping a single row per CDR3 protein. The profile shows hundreds of thousands of distinct CDR3 sequences, roughly 14% of them singletons. The sequencing sample was made of blood. The source is a young woman with Graves' hyperthyroidism.

This clonotype was seen repeatedly, ten times or more. The chain carries TRBV7-2 and TRBJ2-1, with D unresolved. This CDR3 spans 14 amino acids. V shed 1 base and J shed 4 bases, with 8 bases lying between them. Germline V CDR1 and CDR2: SGHTA, FQGNSA. The CDR3 sequence is CASSLVGQYNEQFF. DNA for the CDR3: TGTGCCAGCAGCTTAGTCGGGCAGTACAATGAGCAGTTCTTC.

This clonotype was recorded only once. One end of the junction is discordant with germline, which a read error may explain. The J gene is TRBJ2-2, the V gene TRBV7-7, with D perhaps matching TRBD2 (6 bases). The CDR3 has 15 amino acids. Germline V gene lookup returns CDR1 SSHAT and CDR2 FNYEAQ (reference sequence). The CDR3 sequence is CASSLAGTGTGELFF. The CDR3, as DNA: TGTGCTAGCAGCTTAGCCGGGACTGGAACCGGGGAGCTGTTTTTT.

This clonotype was observed many times. In DNA, the CDR3 is TGTGCCAGCGGAAAAGGGGGGAGCTCCTACAATGAGCAGTTCTTC. It translates to CASGKGGSSYNEQFF. The chain carries TRBV2 and TRBJ2-1, with D perhaps given as TRBD1 or TRBD2 (6 bases each). With 8 bases removed from V and 0 bases from J, the gap between germline ends came to 14 bases. This CDR3 has 15 amino acids. Per germline, CDR1 SNHLY and CDR2 FYNNEI.

This clonotype was detected many times. Given a much more abundant clone one base away, this may be a read error. The chain recombines TRBV20-1 with TRBJ2-7, with 7 bases aligning to TRBD2. Germline V gives CDR1 DFQATT, CDR2 SNEGSKA (reference sequence). The CDR3 has 12 residues. V lost 3 bases, J lost 1 base, and 0 bases stayed unmatched. CDR3 nucleotide sequence: TGCAGTGCTAGCGGGAGGTCCTACGAGCAGTACTTC. It codes for CSASGRSYEQYF.

At least ten counts were recorded for this clonotype. The CDR3 is CAISHVFTDTQYF. CDR3 nucleotide sequence: TGTGCCATCTCACACGTTTTCACAGATACGCAGTATTTT. V usage is TRBV6-1 and J usage is TRBJ2-3; D unresolved. V was shortened by 10 bases and J by 2 bases, with 13 bases between the two germline ends. The CDR3 runs to 13 residues. CDR1 and CDR2 (germline): MNHNS, SASEGT.

V gene TRBV20-1 combines with J gene TRBJ2-7; 7 bases are a match to TRBD2. Unmatched junction bases numbered 8, after V lost 5 bases and J lost 1 base. Germline assignment: CDR1 DFQATT and CDR2 SNEGSKA (reference sequence). The CDR3 contains 14 residues. Here the CDR3 reads CSAPLATLSYEQYF. CDR3 bases: TGCAGTGCTCCACTAGCGACCCTTTCCTACGAGCAGTACTTC.

In its sample, this clonotype was seen many times. The chain joins TRBV10-2 to TRBJ2-5; D gene ambiguous. V dropped 3 bases and J dropped 6 bases, with 11 bases sitting between them. The CDR3 runs 13 residues. CDR1 and CDR2 from the germline V gene are WSHSY and SAAADI. Here the CDR3 DNA reads TGCGCCAGCAGTGATGACCTTAGGAAGACCCAGTACTTC. It is translated as CASSDDLRKTQYF.

The chain uses TRBV5-5 and TRBJ2-7; 9 bases agree with TRBD2. The V segment lost 5 bases and the J segment 0 bases; nucleotides outside the gene matches: 6. Germline assignment: CDR1 SGHKS and CDR2 YYEKEE (reference sequence). The CDR3 has 15 residues. CDR3 residues: CASRFSGSSSYEQYF. DNA for the CDR3: TGTGCCAGCAGGTTTAGCGGGAGCAGCTCCTACGAGCAGTACTTC.

This clonotype was seen at least ten times. This chain links TRBV2 with TRBJ1-2; D unresolved. The CDR3 sequence is 13 residues long. CDR1 and CDR2 from the germline V gene are SNHLY and FYNNEI. Trimming stripped 2 bases from V and 5 bases from J, with 9 bases between. The CDR3 sequence: CASSESWSYGYTF. Here the CDR3 DNA reads TGTGCCAGCAGTGAAAGCTGGTCTTATGGCTACACCTTC. Full variable domain (missing parts from reference TRBV2 and TRBJ1-2): EPEVTQTPSHQVTQMGQEVILRCVPISNHLYFYWYRQILGQKVEFLVSFYNNEISEKSEIFDDQFSVERPDGSNFTLKIRSTKLEDSAMYFCASSESWSYGYTFGSGTRLTVV.

For the CDR3, the DNA is TGTGCCAGCAGTAATCTCCTGGAGTGGACAGCCTACCTCAAGACCCAGTACTTC. Translating gives CASSNLLEWTAYLKTQYF. This sequence joins TRBV2 and TRBJ2-5, with TRBD1 as a possible D gene (6 bases). Per the germline V gene, CDR1 is SNHLY and CDR2 is FYNNEI. V dropped 5 bases and J dropped 6 bases, with 28 bases sitting between them. The length of the CDR3 is 18 residues.

In its sample, this clonotype was seen a few times. This rearrangement joins TRBV20-1 to TRBJ2-5; TRBD1 agrees at 7 bases. The CDR3 is 12 amino acids. Germline assignment: CDR1 DFQATT and CDR2 SNEGSKA (reference sequence). The trim removed 6 bases at V and 5 bases at J, leaving 6 bases unmatched. CDR3 nucleotides: TGCAGTGCCAAGGGGGCGGTGGAGACCCAGTACTTC. Its protein product is CSAKGAVETQYF.

This clonotype was seen only a few times. This chain uses TRBV5-1 with TRBJ2-7, with TRBD1 identical over 7 bases. This CDR3 is built from 14 residues. The V and J ends lost 4 bases and 4 bases, in that order; junction bases with no gene match: 8. Germline V lookup: CDR1 SGHRS, CDR2 YFSETQ. The CDR3 protein is CASSPTGQIYEQYF. The CDR3 DNA is TGCGCCAGCAGCCCCACGGGACAGATTTACGAGCAGTACTTC.

In this sample, this clonotype turned up many times. The chain carries TRBV27 and TRBJ1-5, with D unclear. Germline V lookup: CDR1 MNHEY, CDR2 SMNVEV (reference sequence). Trimming removed 0 bases at V and 1 base at J, with 4 bases between. The length of the CDR3 is 14 residues. The CDR3 DNA reads as TGTGCCAGCAGTTTATCCACCAGCAATCAGCCCCAGCATTTT. This sequence encodes CASSLSTSNQPQHF.

This chain connects TRBV6-2 or TRBV6-3 to TRBJ2-7; D ambiguous. The CDR3 consists of 12 residues. The V gene's germline CDR1 is MNHEY and CDR2 SVGEGT. With 6 bases removed from V and 4 bases from J, the gap between germline ends came to 10 bases. In nucleotides, the CDR3 is TGTGCCAGCAGGCGGCCTAAATACGAGCAGTACTTC. Translation: CASRRPKYEQYF.

This clonotype was detected a few times. V gene TRBV6-1 combines with J gene TRBJ1-6; D unclear. The length of the CDR3 is 15 residues. Trimming took 5 bases from V and 7 from J, leaving 15 bases between them. Germline CDR1 and CDR2: MNHNS and SASEGT. The CDR3 sequence: CASSRPGNHNSPLHF. CDR3 bases: TGTGCCAGCAGTCGCCCGGGAAATCACAATTCACCCCTCCACTTT.

The rearrangement uses TRBV5-1 and TRBJ2-4; D is possibly TRBD1 or TRBD2 (6 bases each). Germline CDR1 reads SGHRS; CDR2 reads YFSETQ. V was clipped by 0 bases and J by 8 bases, with 15 bases between them. This CDR3 has 15 residues. The CDR3 nucleotides are TGCGCCAGCAGCTTGGTGGGGGGCGAGACGGACATTCAGTACTTC. Its protein is CASSLVGGETDIQYF.

This clonotype showed up many times. This rearrangement joins TRBV7-8 to TRBJ1-5, with TRBD1 matching 8 bases. CDR1 and CDR2 (germline): SGHVS, FQNEAQ. CDR3 length: 15 residues. V dropped 1 base and J dropped 6; count of bases not matched to a gene: 5. The CDR3 sequence is CASSLVPGGGQPQHF. The CDR3 coding sequence is TGTGCCAGCAGCTTAGTACCAGGGGGCGGTCAGCCCCAGCATTTT. Full variable domain (rest looked up from reference TRBV7-8 and TRBJ1-5): GAGVSQSPRYKVAKRGQDVALRCDPISGHVSLFWYQQALGQGPEFLTYFQNEAQLDKSGLPSDRFFAERPEGSVSTLKIQRTQQEDSAVYLCASSLVPGGGQPQHFGDGTRLSIL.

This clonotype was seen at least ten times. V gene TRBV7-3 combines with J gene TRBJ2-3; D possibly corresponds to TRBD2 (5 bases). Germline values: CDR1 SGHTA, CDR2 FQGTGA. This CDR3 is built from 15 residues. Trimming took 0 bases from V and 0 from J, leaving 7 bases between them. The CDR3 sequence: CASSLTGGSTDTQYF. The CDR3 DNA is TGTGCCAGCAGCTTAACGGGCGGGAGCACAGATACGCAGTATTTT. Drawing the rest from reference TRBV7-3 and TRBJ2-3, the complete variable domain is GAGVSQTPSNKVTEKGKYVELRCDPISGHTALYWYRQSLGQGPEFLIYFQGTGAADDSGLPNDRFFAVRPEGSVSTLKIQRTERGDSAVYLCASSLTGGSTDTQYFGPGTRLTVL.

This clonotype was detected a few times. The chain has TRBV5-5 and TRBJ2-7, with unresolved D. The V end lost 6 bases, the J end lost 1 base, and 14 bases lay between the germline ends. From germline, CDR1 is SGHKS and CDR2 YYEKEE (reference sequence). The CDR3 is 14 residues long. DNA for the CDR3: TGTGCCAGCACTCACGGCGGCAGATCCTACGAGCAGTACTTC. As protein: CASTHGGRSYEQYF. Full variable domain (outside the CDR3, taken from reference TRBV5-5 and TRBJ2-7): DAGVTQSPTHLIKTRGQQVTLRCSPISGHKSVSWYQQVLGQGPQFIFQYYEKEERGRGNFPDRFSARQFPNYSSELNVNALLLGDSALYLCASTHGGRSYEQYFGPGTRLTVT.

In nucleotides, the CDR3 is TGTGCCAGCCGGTGGGGCTCTGGGGCCAACGTCCTGACTTTC. Translation: CASRWGSGANVLTF. V is TRBV7-2 and J is TRBJ2-6; unclear D gene. Looked up from germline, CDR1 is SGHTA and CDR2 is FQGNSA. V lost 8 bases and J 0 bases, leaving 8 bases between the germline ends. CDR3 length: 14 residues.

This clonotype was found many times. J is TRBJ2-1 and V is TRBV28, with 8 bases lining up with TRBD2. The CDR3 totals 13 residues. Germline loops: CDR1 MDHEN, CDR2 SYDVKM. V gave up 2 bases and J gave up 10 bases; unmatched junction bases: 4. As DNA, the CDR3 is TGTGCCAGCAGTTTAAACGGCGGGAGGGAGCAGTTCTTC. It encodes CASSLNGGREQFF.

This clonotype was counted ten times or more. V is TRBV20-1 and J is TRBJ2-1, with 7 bases fitting TRBD2. Germline V gives CDR1 DFQATT, CDR2 SNEGSKA (reference sequence). V lost 2 bases, J lost 3 bases, and 13 bases stayed unmatched. There are 17 residues in the CDR3. As DNA, the CDR3 is TGCAGTGCTAGAAGTCTAAAGCGGGAATCGGTCTACAATGAGCAGTTCTTC. Its translation: CSARSLKRESVYNEQFF.

This clonotype was found many times. The chain employs TRBV7-9 and TRBJ1-1; 7 bases agree with TRBD1. Germline trimming cut 5 bases from V and 1 base from J; bases unmatched to any gene: 7. CDR1 is SEHNR and CDR2 is FQNEAQ in the germline V gene (reference sequence). The CDR3 is 15 amino acids. The CDR3, as DNA: TGTGCCAGCAGCCTGAACAGGGGAGGGAACACTGAAGCTTTCTTT. Translating gives CASSLNRGGNTEAFF. The full variable domain, rest sourced from reference TRBV7-9 and TRBJ1-1, is DTGVSQNPRHKITKRGQNVTFRCDPISEHNRLYWYRQTLGQGPEFLTYFQNEAQLEKSRLLSDRFSAERPKGSFSTLEIQRTEQGDSAMYLCASSLNRGGNTEAFFGQGTRLTVV.